A single sample gave rise to the 10 T cell receptor beta chains below, sequenced in a study of response to subunit inactivated influenza vaccine. TCRdb itself ran the RT-PCR reads through MiXCR, one entry per CDR3 protein. Among around 470,000 distinct CDR3 sequences listed, around 7.7% were seen once. The sequencing here drew on PBMCs from blood, taken less than 25 months after vaccination. All receptors derive from a man in his fifties or sixties who received an inactivated influenza vaccine.

This clonotype showed up just a few times. The chain links TRBV20-1 to TRBJ1-2, with unresolved D. Germline CDR1 DFQATT, CDR2 SNEGSKA (reference sequence). The germline V and J ends were trimmed by 4 bases and 8 bases, with 11 bases remaining between them. There are 11 residues in the CDR3. In DNA, the CDR3 is TGCAGTGCTATGGGCGGGAGAGGCTACACCTTC. Its protein is CSAMGGRGYTF.

The chain joins TRBV7-9 to TRBJ1-2, with D unclear. CDR3 length: 11 residues. V was cut by 6 bases and J by 7 bases, with 9 bases left in between. Germline V lookup: CDR1 SEHNR, CDR2 FQNEAQ (reference sequence). Here the CDR3 DNA reads TGTGCCAGCAGACCACCAGGTGGCTACACCTTC. This codes for CASRPPGGYTF. Variable domain in full (rest from reference TRBV7-9 and TRBJ1-2): DTGVSQNPRHKITKRGQNVTFRCDPISEHNRLYWYRQTLGQGPEFLTYFQNEAQLEKSRLLSDRFSAERPKGSFSTLEIQRTEQGDSAMYLCASRPPGGYTFGSGTRLTVV.

This clonotype was observed a handful of times. The V call is TRBV7-2, the J call TRBJ2-2, with TRBD2 identical over 7 bases. The V and J ends lost 3 bases and 6 bases, in that order; junction bases with no gene match: 13. Germline CDR1 SGHTA, CDR2 FQGNSA. The CDR3 is 17 residues long. This CDR3 reads CASSFHGGTNSPGELFF. The CDR3 DNA reads as TGTGCCAGCAGCTTCCATGGCGGGACTAATTCCCCCGGGGAGCTGTTTTTT.

This clonotype has just a few counts. The rearrangement uses TRBV18 and TRBJ1-1; 7 bases align to TRBD1. The junction had 7 bases not matched to a gene; V was cut back by 5 bases and J by 1 base. This CDR3 has 15 residues. Germline V gene data show CDR1 as KGHSH and CDR2 as LQKENI. CDR3 nucleotides: TGTGCCAGCTCAACGGGACAGACATCGAACACTGAAGCTTTCTTT. It is translated as CASSTGQTSNTEAFF.

V gene TRBV29-1 combines with J gene TRBJ2-7, with 7 bases aligning to TRBD2. In germline, CDR1 is SQVTM, CDR2 ANQGSEA. This CDR3 contains 14 residues. V was clipped by 4 bases and J by 2 bases; unmatched bases: 8. CDR3 nucleotides: TGCAGCGTTGGATTACGCGGGGGTACCTACGAGCAGTACTTC. Amino acids: CSVGLRGGTYEQYF.

CDR3 protein: CASRNAGGRRETQYF. CDR3 DNA sequence: TGTGCCAGCAGGAACGCTGGGGGGCGAAGGGAGACCCAGTACTTC. The chain employs TRBV12-3 or TRBV12-4 and TRBJ2-5; the D call may be TRBD1 or TRBD2 (6 bases each). V dropped 6 bases and J dropped 5 bases, with 19 bases sitting between them. This CDR3 has 15 amino acids.

There are many counts of this clonotype. V gene TRBV25-1 combines with J gene TRBJ2-7, with TRBD1 identical over 8 bases. The CDR3 extends over 15 amino acids. Germline CDR1 is MGHDK and CDR2 is SYGVNS. Trimming took 6 bases from V and 6 from J; bases not matched to a gene: 13. The CDR3 protein is CASSGTRQGYGEQYF. The CDR3, as DNA: TGTGCCAGCAGCGGTACGAGACAGGGGTATGGCGAGCAGTACTTC.

There are a few counts of this clonotype. The chain employs TRBV6-2 or TRBV6-3 and TRBJ2-2, with 7 bases lining up with TRBD1. Germline V gives CDR1 MNHEY, CDR2 SVGEGT. There are 16 residues in the CDR3. The V segment lost 7 bases and the J segment 3 bases; nucleotides outside the gene matches: 11. CDR3 residues: CASISAGTVDTGELFF. Written as DNA, the CDR3 is TGTGCCAGCATCTCCGCCGGGACAGTGGACACCGGGGAGCTGTTTTTT.

This clonotype was seen repeatedly, ten times or more. J is TRBJ2-5 and V is TRBV12-3 or TRBV12-4; D possibly corresponds to TRBD1 (5 bases). Trimming cost V 3 bases and J 4 bases, with 15 bases left between them. This CDR3 has 15 residues. CDR3: CASSFQGRIRETQYF. The DNA of the CDR3 is TGTGCCAGCAGTTTCCAGGGTAGGATTCGAGAGACCCAGTACTTC.

This clonotype was seen repeatedly, ten times or more. The chain is built from TRBV11-2 and TRBJ2-1; unclear D gene. The CDR3 length is 12 residues. Germline V CDR1 and CDR2: SGHAT, FQNNGV. V lost 4 bases, J lost 9 bases, and 10 bases lay in between. The CDR3 reads CASSYQYGEQFF. The CDR3 nucleotides read TGTGCCAGCAGCTACCAGTACGGTGAGCAGTTCTTC.